This T cell receptor (beta chain) was recovered during a study of T cell responses to AZD1222 COVID-19 vaccine. Turning to the study itself: Second doses at about 4 or about 12 weeks were pooled.

CDR1 is SGHNT and CDR2 is YENEEA in the germline V gene. Trimming at V came to 5 bases and at J to 4 bases, leaving 11 bases not matched to a gene. The CDR3 contains 16 residues. Profiling relied on immunoSEQ multiplex PCR, and the TCRdb table lists in-frame clones only, not all of them. The sample includes over 45,000 clones, more than 60% of them seen just once. This receptor was obtained from an adult in good health. The chain recombines TRBV11-3 with TRBJ2-3, with 8 bases matching TRBD1. The sequences come from peripheral blood, collected on day 0 of AZD1222 vaccination. The CDR3, as DNA: TGTGCCAGCAGCCAGACCGACAGGGGCATTGCAGATACGCAGTATTTT. Amino acids: CASSQTDRGIADTQYF.